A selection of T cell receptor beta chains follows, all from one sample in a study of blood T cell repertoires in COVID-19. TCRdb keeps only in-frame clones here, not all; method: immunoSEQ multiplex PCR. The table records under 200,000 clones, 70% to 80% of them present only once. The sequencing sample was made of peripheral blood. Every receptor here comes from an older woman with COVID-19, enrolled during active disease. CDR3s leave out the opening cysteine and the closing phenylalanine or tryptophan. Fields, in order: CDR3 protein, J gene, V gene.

AISESVASGTGEQY TRBJ2-7 TRBV10-3
ASRKAGEETQY TRBJ2-5 TRBV5-6
ASSSTGYEQY TRBJ2-7 TRBV5-4
ASSLGGERYNEQF TRBJ2-1 TRBV7-3
ASSLGTGSVSPLH TRBJ1-6 TRBV28
ASSRPQGEAF TRBJ1-1 TRBV3-1/TRBV3-2
ASGSRGRHTGELF TRBJ2-2 TRBV23-1
ASSEGVTSGELF TRBJ2-2 TRBV5-5
ASTTRTSPGTVTEKLF TRBJ1-4 TRBV28
ASSQDEGAWGSYEQY TRBJ2-7 TRBV4-1
ASSYEGTGGPRDTQY TRBJ2-3 TRBV6-2/TRBV6-3
ASSGGSGSGELF TRBJ2-2 TRBV2
ASSLGGPTNYGYT TRBJ1-2 TRBV5-4
ASLDGQGAWEQY TRBJ2-7 TRBV28
ASSLGGTDTQY TRBJ2-3 TRBV7-2
SVVPYRGLSYNEQF TRBJ2-1 TRBV29-1
ASSYTSGRTDTQY TRBJ2-3 TRBV27
SVERGGGYNEQF TRBJ2-1 TRBV29-1
ASTGLAGPFSTDTQY TRBJ2-3 TRBV27
ASSRGPSGGEETQY TRBJ2-5 TRBV7-3
ASSLGGQLPRWETQY TRBJ2-5 TRBV13
ATGASVLNEQF TRBJ2-1 TRBV10-3
ASRNWPKRGHEQY TRBJ2-7 TRBV11-2
ASSLQVTAGHGYT TRBJ1-2 TRBV5-1